The 5 T cell receptor beta chains below all came from one sample that was sequenced in a study of human T cells and chemical hapten exposure. A single record per CDR3 protein comes from TCRdb applying MiXCR to the RACE reads. The sample includes about 77,000 distinct CDR3 sequences, around 9.4% seen only once; the top ten take around 1.7%. The time point was: healthy volunteer bleed at 6 weeks. From whole blood left unfractionated, total RNA was extracted. Material: whole blood. Source of these receptors: a female donor in good health. Some clones in this sample may be carry-over from other donors' samples.

This clonotype was seen repeatedly, ten times or more. For the CDR3, the DNA is TGTGCCATAGGGCAGTCGAACACTGAAGCTTTCTTT. Translated, it gives CAIGQSNTEAFF. This chain connects TRBV10-3 to TRBJ1-1; D is unclear. V was cut by 9 bases and J by 1 base, with 9 bases left in between. The length of the CDR3 is 12 residues. The germline V gene has CDR1 ENHRY and CDR2 SYGVKD.

The chain couples TRBV7-8 to TRBJ2-3; TRBD2 agrees at 13 bases. The CDR3 spans 18 residues. V shed 5 bases and J 0 bases; nucleotides not matched to a gene: 8. Germline V gives CDR1 SGHVS, CDR2 FQNEAQ. The CDR3 DNA reads as TGTGCCAGCAGCCTAAGGACTAGCGGGGGCCCTAGCACAGATACGCAGTATTTT. It specifies CASSLRTSGGPSTDTQYF.

The rearrangement joins TRBV12-3 or TRBV12-4 to TRBJ1-4; D not certain. V lost 3 bases and J lost 0, with 8 bases in between. The CDR3 consists of 15 residues. The CDR3 DNA reads TGTGCCAGCAGTTTGTCACTGACAACTAATGAAAAACTGTTTTTT. Its translation is CASSLSLTTNEKLFF.

The chain joins TRBV28 to TRBJ1-1; D unresolved. V was trimmed by 1 base and J by 1 base, leaving 7 bases between them. This CDR3 is built from 14 residues. Germline V gene lookup returns CDR1 MDHEN and CDR2 SYDVKM. CDR3: CASSLSAGNTEAFF. CDR3 coding DNA: TGTGCCAGCAGTTTATCGGCAGGGAACACTGAAGCTTTCTTT.

This clonotype was counted many times. The CDR3 spells CAISPRTGRNTEAFF. DNA for the CDR3: TGTGCCATCAGTCCACGGACAGGGCGGAACACTGAAGCTTTCTTT. The chain couples TRBV10-3 to TRBJ1-1, with 8 bases fitting TRBD1. Unmatched junction bases numbered 6, after V lost 5 bases and J lost 1 base. This CDR3 is built from 15 residues. Looked up from germline, CDR1 is ENHRY and CDR2 is SYGVKD.